These 8 T cell receptor beta chains were all obtained from the same sample, sequenced in a study of T cell responses to AZD1222 COVID-19 vaccine. Profiling relied on immunoSEQ multiplex PCR, and the TCRdb table lists in-frame clones only, not all of them. The sample gives some 120,000 clones, 75% to 90% of which show up once; 1.5% to 2% is in the top ten. The material sequenced was peripheral blood, taken on day 0 of AZD1222 vaccination. The receptors come from an adult in good health.

The rearrangement joins TRBV19 to TRBJ1-4; tentatively, D is TRBD1 (6 bases). V was clipped by 5 bases and J by 8 bases, with 18 bases between them. The CDR3 is 15 amino acids. CDR1 is LNHDA, CDR2 SQIVND, per germline (reference sequence). In DNA form, the CDR3 reads TGTGCCAGTAGTTTCCAGGACCGAGGGGGAGAAAAACTGTTTTTT. Protein product: CASSFQDRGGEKLFF.

V usage is TRBV6-5 and J usage is TRBJ1-2; weak D call: TRBD1 (6 bases). CDR3 size: 14 residues. CDR1 and CDR2 from the germline V gene are MNHEY and SVGAGI. The ends were cut back, 6 bases at V and 8 bases at J, with 19 bases in the middle. Here the CDR3 reads CASRVIGTREGYTF. The CDR3 region has the DNA TGTGCCAGCAGGGTTATCGGGACACGGGAGGGCTACACCTTC.

The chain carries TRBV9 and TRBJ2-3; D remains unclear. Trimming stripped 4 bases from V and 3 bases from J, with 12 bases between. From germline, CDR1 is SGDLS and CDR2 YYNGEE. The length of the CDR3 is 14 residues. CDR3 sequence (DNA): TGTGCCAGCAGCCTAGTAGACCGGACAGATACGCAGTATTTT. Its protein is CASSLVDRTDTQYF. The full variable domain, rest sourced from reference TRBV9 and TRBJ2-3, is DSGVTQTPKHLITATGQRVTLRCSPRSGDLSVYWYQQSLDQGLQFLIQYYNGEERAKGNILERFSAQQFPDLHSELNLSSLELGDSALYFCASSLVDRTDTQYFGPGTRLTVL.

The chain is built from TRBV5-5 and TRBJ1-6; D might be TRBD1 (5 bases). The CDR3 runs 14 residues. Per germline, CDR1 SGHKS and CDR2 YYEKEE (reference sequence). V was pared by 1 base and J by 7 bases, with 9 bases between. The CDR3 is CASSLLQGNSPLHF. For the CDR3, the DNA is TGTGCCAGCAGCTTGCTGCAGGGAAATTCACCCCTCCACTTT.

V gene TRBV4-2 combines with J gene TRBJ1-4; D ambiguous. Trimming stripped 0 bases from V and 7 bases from J, with 6 bases between. This CDR3 has 13 residues. From germline, CDR1 is LGHNA and CDR2 YNFKEQ. The CDR3, as DNA: TGTGCCAGCAGCCAAGATGAGGCTGAAAAACTGTTTTTT. Translating it yields CASSQDEAEKLFF.

The gene calls are TRBV5-1 and TRBJ1-4; TRBD1 might be the D (5 bases). The germline V and J ends were trimmed by 3 bases and 0 bases, with 9 bases remaining between them. This CDR3 has 15 residues. Germline loops: CDR1 SGHRS, CDR2 YFSETQ. CDR3 in amino acids: CASSWDGSTNEKLFF. The CDR3, as DNA: TGCGCCAGCAGCTGGGACGGATCAACTAATGAAAAACTGTTTTTT.

The CDR3, as DNA: TGTGCCAGCAGCCAAGTGCCCCCGGGACAGAGCACCGGGGAGCTGTTTTTT. This encodes CASSQVPPGQSTGELFF. This chain links TRBV14 with TRBJ2-2; the match to TRBD1 covers 7 bases. The germline V gene encodes CDR1 SGHDN and CDR2 FVKESK. V lost 1 base and J lost 4; bases outside the gene matches: 9. The CDR3 covers 17 residues.

The chain combines TRBV10-3 with TRBJ2-1; D not resolved. CDR3 length equals 12 residues. Germline assignment: CDR1 ENHRY and CDR2 SYGVKD. Between the trimmed V and J ends, which lost 2 bases and 9 bases, there was a span of 8 bases. CDR3 region: CAISELGIEQFF. In DNA form, the CDR3 reads TGTGCCATCAGTGAGCTAGGGATTGAGCAGTTCTTC.